A single sample gave rise to the 28 T cell receptor beta chains below, sequenced in a study of shared clonotypes between healthy human individuals. Data came from immunoSEQ multiplex PCR; TCRdb stores just in-frame clones and leaves some out. Seen here are approximately 250,000 clones, just over 65% observed once, and the top ten hold 11%. Sequencing used memory CD4+ T cells sorted from blood. Stated subset: CD45RA-negative fraction. The receptor source for this set is a man aged 25-40 years in good health.

The J gene is TRBJ2-3, the V gene TRBV6-4; 8 nucleotides agree with TRBD1. This CDR3 is built from 15 residues. The V and J ends lost 6 bases and 3 bases, in that order; junction bases with no gene match: 8. Germline CDR1 is MRHNA and CDR2 is SNTAGT. This CDR3 is CASRRHGQGTDTQYF. The CDR3 DNA sequence: TGTGCCAGCAGGAGACACGGACAGGGTACAGATACGCAGTATTTT.

Only a few counts were recorded for this clone. The chain joins TRBV11-2 to TRBJ1-2, with a possible D match to TRBD1 (5 bases). Trimming pared 5 bases from V and 4 bases from J, leaving 8 bases between. This CDR3 is 12 amino acids long. Germline V gives CDR1 SGHAT, CDR2 FQNNGV. The CDR3 here is CASSPGGYGYTF. The CDR3 nucleotides read TGTGCCAGCAGCCCTGGGGGCTATGGCTACACCTTC.

The chain recombines TRBV6-6 with TRBJ1-2; 9 nucleotides match TRBD1. This CDR3 is 13 amino acids long. Germline trimming cut 4 bases from V and 4 bases from J; bases unmatched to any gene: 1. Germline V gene sequence: CDR1 MNHNY, CDR2 SVGAGI (reference sequence). DNA of the CDR3: TGTGCCAGCAGTTCGGGACAGGGCTATGGCTACACCTTC. Protein: CASSSGQGYGYTF.

V gene TRBV2 combines with J gene TRBJ1-1; D may be TRBD1 (5 bases). Looked up from germline, CDR1 is SNHLY and CDR2 is FYNNEI. The CDR3 spans 12 residues. The CDR3 loop reads CATTKGSTEAFF. The CDR3 coding sequence is TGTGCGACCACGAAGGGGTCCACTGAAGCTTTCTTT.

This CDR3 reads CASSTTGGPRHGGELFF. The CDR3 DNA reads as TGCGCCAGCAGCACGACAGGGGGGCCCCGCCATGGCGGGGAGCTGTTTTTT. The J gene is TRBJ2-2, the V gene TRBV5-1; the match to TRBD1 covers 9 bases. Germline CDR1 is SGHRS and CDR2 is YFSETQ. Losses at the gene ends were 4 bases for V and 7 bases for J; bases not matched to a gene: 14. The CDR3 has 17 residues.

This clone was seen only a few times. The chain recombines TRBV5-6 with TRBJ1-1, with D possibly matching TRBD1 (5 bases). Germline CDR1 is SGHDT and CDR2 is YYEEEE. Trimming took off 0 bases at V and 7 bases at J, with 10 bases between the two ends. This CDR3 is built from 13 residues. CDR3 in DNA: TGTGCCAGCAGCTTGGACGACAGATTTGAAGCTTTCTTT. It translates to CASSLDDRFEAFF.

The chain uses TRBV27 and TRBJ1-2, with D perhaps matching TRBD1 (5 bases). This CDR3 is 15 amino acids long. The V end lost 1 base, the J end lost 5 bases, and 14 bases lay between the germline ends. Per the germline V gene, CDR1 is MNHEY and CDR2 is SMNVEV (reference sequence). The CDR3 coding sequence is TGTGCCAGCAGTTTATTTGGGGGGGTGGAATATGGCTACACCTTC. Translating it yields CASSLFGGVEYGYTF.

This clone was detected only once. The chain is built from TRBV7-9 and TRBJ2-7, with D possibly being TRBD1 (6 bases). Looked up from germline, CDR1 is SEHNR and CDR2 is FQNEAQ (reference sequence). V was cut by 8 bases and J by 2 bases, with 10 bases left in between. CDR3 length: 12 residues. CDR3 protein: CASQDRTYEQYF. CDR3 nucleotides: TGTGCCAGCCAAGACAGGACCTACGAGCAGTACTTC.

The chain uses TRBV6-5 and TRBJ2-7; TRBD1 agrees at 8 bases. V was pared by 7 bases and J by 2 bases, with 10 bases of the junction left unmatched. The germline V gene has CDR1 MNHEY and CDR2 SVGAGI. The CDR3 length is 15 residues. The CDR3 DNA sequence: TGTGCCAGCAATAGCGGACAGGGCGGGACCTACGAGCAGTACTTC. Translating it yields CASNSGQGGTYEQYF.

The chain recombines TRBV7-6 with TRBJ2-3; D possibly corresponds to TRBD1 (6 bases). This CDR3 has 17 amino acids. Trimming shortened V by 5 bases and J by 0 bases, and 18 bases separated the two germline ends. Germline V CDR1 and CDR2: SGHVS, FNYEAQ. This CDR3 is CASSPTHRAMSTDTQYF. For the CDR3, the DNA is TGTGCCAGCAGCCCGACTCACAGGGCAATGAGCACAGATACGCAGTATTTT.

This chain links TRBV11-2 with TRBJ2-1; D remains unclear. The V end was cut by 5 bases, the J end by 6 bases, with 14 bases between. The CDR3 runs 14 residues. Per germline, CDR1 SGHAT and CDR2 FQNNGV. DNA for the CDR3: TGTGCCAGCAGCGAAGGCGTGTTTTTCAATGAGCAGTTCTTC. Translating gives CASSEGVFFNEQFF. Drawing the rest from reference TRBV11-2 and TRBJ2-1, the complete variable domain is EAGVAQSPRYKIIEKRQSVAFWCNPISGHATLYWYQQILGQGPKLLIQFQNNGVVDDSQLPKDRFSAERLKGVDSTLKIQPAKLEDSAVYLCASSEGVFFNEQFFGPGTRLTVL.

The genes are TRBV21-1 and TRBJ2-7; the table gives TRBD1 as D, unverified against the DNA. TRBV21-1 counts as a pseudogene. The CDR3 loop spans 15 amino acids. CDR3 amino acids: CASSKFPGHSYEQYF. The CDR3 bases are TGTGCCAGCAGCAAATTCCCAGGGCACTCCTACGAGCAGTACTTC.

With respect to this clone: A much more abundant neighbour one base away suggests this may be a read error. The CDR3 sequence is CASSLRSRGNQSQHF. The CDR3 DNA follows: TGTGCCAGCAGTCTAAGATCAAGGGGCAATCAGTCCCAGCATTTT. The chain combines TRBV6-1 with TRBJ1-5, with D possibly TRBD1 on 5 matching bases. CDR1 MNHNS and CDR2 SASEGT come from the germline V gene. This CDR3 region has 15 residues.

This clone was picked up a small number of times. The CDR3 loop is CASSLQGSGYTF. CDR3 nucleotides: TGTGCCAGCAGCTTACAGGGATCTGGCTACACCTTC. The genes are TRBV7-9 and TRBJ1-2; possible D gene TRBD1, 5 bases. V shed 2 bases and J shed 7 bases, with 8 bases lying between them. This CDR3 is built from 12 residues. The V gene's germline CDR1 is SEHNR and CDR2 FQNEAQ (reference sequence).

There are a few counts of this clone. The chain links TRBV6-5 to TRBJ2-1; 11 bases agree with TRBD2. The CDR3 contains 15 residues. Germline-derived CDR1 and CDR2 are MNHEY and SVGAGI. The V and J ends lost 8 bases and 7 bases, in that order; junction bases with no gene match: 10. CDR3 nucleotides: TGTGCCAGCTCACCGGGACTAGCGGTTGGGAATGAGCAGTTCTTC. It translates to CASSPGLAVGNEQFF.

This chain links TRBV2 with TRBJ2-7; 7 nucleotides match TRBD1. The CDR3 sequence is 16 residues long. V shed 2 bases, J shed 2 bases, and the junction held 9 bases outside the gene matches. Germline-derived CDR1 and CDR2 are SNHLY and FYNNEI. The CDR3 coding sequence is TGTGCCAGCAGTGAAAGGGACAGCCGAGCCCCCTACGAGCAGTACTTC. It is translated as CASSERDSRAPYEQYF.

The sample holds a few counts of this clone. The chain couples TRBV4-2 to TRBJ2-2; D is ambiguous. Trimming removed 0 bases at V and 4 bases at J, with 15 bases between. The CDR3 contains 17 residues. CDR1 is LGHNA, CDR2 YNFKEQ, per germline. The CDR3 sequence is CASSQDWKDRTTGELFF. The DNA of the CDR3 is TGTGCCAGCAGCCAAGATTGGAAGGATCGGACCACCGGGGAGCTGTTTTTT.

This clone appeared a few times. V gene TRBV5-8 combines with J gene TRBJ2-1; either TRBD1 or TRBD2 may fit D (5 bases each). V was pared by 5 bases and J by 6 bases, with 15 bases between. The germline gives CDR1 SGHTS, CDR2 YDEGEE. The CDR3 loop spans 14 amino acids. CDR3 residues: CASRTGTDSNEQFF. The CDR3 DNA reads as TGTGCCAGCAGGACCGGGACCGATTCCAATGAGCAGTTCTTC.

The chain uses TRBV5-4 and TRBJ2-5; 8 nucleotides agree with TRBD2. The CDR3 contains 14 residues. V shed 3 bases and J 2 bases; nucleotides not matched to a gene: 3. Germline V gives CDR1 SGHNT, CDR2 YYREEE (reference sequence). This CDR3 is CASSSGTRQETQYF. The CDR3 bases are TGTGCCAGCAGCTCCGGGACTAGGCAAGAGACCCAGTACTTC.

The DNA for the CDR3 is TGTGCTAGTGGTTTGAGCTCGGGAGGCTACCACAATGAGCAGTTCTTC. Residues: CASGLSSGGYHNEQFF. This rearrangement joins TRBV12-5 to TRBJ2-1; 7 nucleotides line up with TRBD2. J gave up 5 bases and V 2 bases, and 9 bases lay outside the gene matches. Germline CDR1 is LGHNT and CDR2 is FRNRAP. The CDR3 sequence is 16 residues long.

The chain recombines TRBV18 with TRBJ1-5; no definite D call. Between the trimmed V and J ends, which lost 4 bases and 4 bases, there was a span of 11 bases. Looked up from germline, CDR1 is KGHSH and CDR2 is LQKENI. The CDR3 is 14 amino acids. CDR3 protein: CASSRGLRNQPQHF. CDR3 in DNA: TGTGCCAGCTCACGAGGACTACGGAATCAGCCCCAGCATTTT.

The rearrangement links TRBV28 to TRBJ1-4; possible D gene TRBD1, 6 bases. CDR1 is MDHEN, CDR2 SYDVKM, per germline. The CDR3 is 14 amino acids. The V end was cut by 5 bases, the J end by 7 bases, with 14 bases between. Written as DNA, the CDR3 is TGTGCCAGCAGTGACAGGACCTCGAGTGAAAAACTGTTTTTT. This sequence encodes CASSDRTSSEKLFF.

The rearrangement links TRBV30 to TRBJ1-5, with 7 nucleotides matching TRBD1. This CDR3 comprises 14 residues. The J segment lost 5 bases and the V segment lost 5 bases, leaving 9 bases of the junction unmatched. Germline V CDR1 and CDR2: GTSNPN, SVGIG (reference sequence). The CDR3 DNA reads as TGTGCCTGGCGAGACAGGGATCGAGATCAGCCCCAGCATTTT. Protein sequence: CAWRDRDRDQPQHF.

Ten or more counts support this clone. The gene calls are TRBV5-8 and TRBJ2-6; D unresolved. The CDR3 covers 15 residues. Germline lookup yields CDR1 SGHTS and CDR2 YDEGEE. Deletions cut 1 base from V and 2 bases from J, with 7 bases between. CDR3 sequence: CASSLLSPGANVLTF. The CDR3, as DNA: TGTGCCAGCAGCTTGTTATCGCCTGGGGCCAACGTCCTGACTTTC.

The V gene is TRBV4-2, the J gene TRBJ2-1; 8 bases are a match to TRBD2. This CDR3 has 17 amino acids. J gave up 2 bases and V 0 bases, and 6 bases lay outside the gene matches. Germline loops: CDR1 LGHNA, CDR2 YNFKEQ. DNA for the CDR3: TGTGCCAGCAGCCAAGATGCTAGCGGGCTAACCTACAATGAGCAGTTCTTC. Translation: CASSQDASGLTYNEQFF.

The chain joins TRBV2 to TRBJ1-1; a possible D gene is TRBD1 (5 bases). Germline CDR1 SNHLY, CDR2 FYNNEI. V was cut by 7 bases and J by 4 bases, with 19 bases left in between. The CDR3 runs 15 residues. CDR3 coding DNA: TGTGCCAGCATCAGAGGAGGGGCGCCGTCCACTGAAGCTTTCTTT. Protein sequence: CASIRGGAPSTEAFF.

The chain couples TRBV29-1 to TRBJ1-1; no definite D call. This CDR3 comprises 10 residues. Germline V gene data show CDR1 as SQVTM and CDR2 as ANQGSEA. The ends were cut back, 7 bases at V and 2 bases at J, with 5 bases in the middle. In nucleotides, the CDR3 is TGCAGCGGATTTAACACTGAAGCTTTCTTT. As protein: CSGFNTEAFF.

This sequence joins TRBV15 and TRBJ1-5; D is perhaps TRBD1 (5 bases). The V and J ends lost 1 base and 4 bases respectively, with 8 bases between them. Germline V lookup: CDR1 LNHNV, CDR2 YYDKDF (reference sequence). CDR3 length: 14 amino acids. CDR3 amino acids: CATSRGQLNQPQHF. In nucleotides, the CDR3 is TGTGCCACCAGCAGAGGACAGCTGAATCAGCCCCAGCATTTT.